What follows are 5 T cell receptor beta chains derived from one specimen sequenced in a study of cytomegalovirus exposure and HLA in healthy donors. With 60 Vbeta and 13 Jbeta primers, the PCR was carried out. The assay was immunoSEQ multiplex PCR, and TCRdb's table has in-frame clones only and misses some. The sample table sets out some 120,000 clones. Sequencing was carried out using PBMCs. All receptors derive from a man under 40 in good health and CMV-seronegative.

The CDR3 loop is CSVGGGGKEFF. The CDR3 DNA reads TGCAGCGTTGGAGGTGGCGGGAAGGAGTTCTTC. J is TRBJ2-1 and V is TRBV29-1, with a possible D match to TRBD2 (6 bases). V lost 4 bases and J lost 14, with 15 bases in between. CDR3 length: 11 residues. Per germline, CDR1 SQVTM and CDR2 ANQGSEA.

The chain links TRBV27 to TRBJ2-3; no reliable D call. CDR1 is MNHEY and CDR2 is SMNVEV in the germline V gene (reference sequence). The length of the CDR3 is 15 residues. The germline V and J ends were trimmed by 3 bases and 1 base, with 11 bases remaining between them. The CDR3 protein is CASSLVGAGTDTQYF. Written as DNA, the CDR3 is TGTGCCAGCAGTTTGGTCGGCGCGGGCACAGATACGCAGTATTTT.

The chain is built from TRBV19 and TRBJ2-4, with TRBD1 identical over 7 bases. From germline, CDR1 is LNHDA and CDR2 SQIVND (reference sequence). This CDR3 has 15 residues. V lost 7 bases, J lost 5 bases, and 11 bases stayed unmatched. The CDR3 nucleotides read TGTGCCAGTAATCCAAGAAGTACAGGGGAAAACATTCAGTACTTC. The encoded protein is CASNPRSTGENIQYF.

The chain links TRBV29-1 to TRBJ1-4; no clear D. CDR1 and CDR2 (germline): SQVTM, ANQGSEA. The CDR3 extends over 13 amino acids. The V end was cut by 7 bases, the J end by 7 bases, with 16 bases between. The CDR3 is CSAQSGSSEKLFF. The CDR3 coding sequence is TGCAGCGCTCAGAGTGGTAGCAGTGAAAAACTGTTTTTT.

The chain recombines TRBV7-3 with TRBJ1-6, with TRBD1 matching over 8 bases. Germline V gives CDR1 SGHTA, CDR2 FQGTGA. CDR3 length equals 15 residues. V gave up 0 bases and J gave up 6 bases; unmatched junction bases: 1. The CDR3 DNA reads TGTGCCAGCAGCTTAACGGGACAGGCTAATTCACCCCTCCACTTT. Protein: CASSLTGQANSPLHF.